The 26 T cell receptor beta chains in this list originate from one sample, sequenced in a study of molecular identifiers for immune sequencing clone quantification (dated by TCRdb to the late 2010s). Library creation used PCR. The data were produced on a NextSeq 500. TCRdb reprocessing: public reads trimmed at Q25 with fastp, clones called with MiXCR, in-frame beta chains kept. Here each entry gathers all rows of one CDR3 protein and keeps the most common genes and DNA. This sample holds approximately 97,000 distinct CDR3 sequences; 20% to 30% were observed only once. The ten largest clonotypes hold 0.94% of the sample. Input material: naive CD8+ T cells from blood, with Jurkat cell RNA spiked in. What this sample's cell subset or site label stands for: FACS-sorted CD8+CD4-CCR7+CD45RA+ naive T cells. The receptor set was obtained from a human donor in good health. Some libraries in this study had Jurkat cell RNA spiked in.

The V call is TRBV6-6, the J call TRBJ2-1; D uncertain. V gave up 5 bases and J gave up 9 bases, with 11 bases separating them. CDR1 and CDR2 (germline): MNHNY, SVGAGI (reference sequence). This CDR3 spans 12 amino acids. The CDR3 is CASSVQLGEQFF. The CDR3 region has the DNA TGTGCCAGCAGTGTACAGTTGGGTGAGCAGTTCTTC.

This clonotype occurred a few times. Being one base from a much bigger clone, this may be a read error. This chain joins TRBV4-1 and TRBJ2-3; 11 bases align to TRBD2. In germline, CDR1 is MGHRA, CDR2 YSYEKL. This CDR3 region has 16 residues. The CDR3 is CPSSRGLAASTDTQYF. The CDR3 region has the DNA TGCCCCAGCAGCCGGGGACTAGCGGCTTCCACAGATACGCAGTATTTT.

V usage is TRBV5-1 and J usage is TRBJ1-2; perhaps TRBD1 as D (6 bases). This CDR3 comprises 16 residues. Per the germline V gene, CDR1 is SGHRS and CDR2 is YFSETQ. Trimming shortened V by 1 base and J by 4 bases, and 17 bases separated the two germline ends. The CDR3 DNA is TGCGCCAGCAGCTTGAACGGGGGGCAGGGTCCCTATGGCTACACCTTC. Encoded protein: CASSLNGGQGPYGYTF.

This clonotype was seen ten or more times. The chain links TRBV29-1 to TRBJ2-7; weak D call: TRBD2 (6 bases). Trimming cost V 0 bases and J 2 bases, with 17 bases left between them. CDR1 is SQVTM, CDR2 ANQGSEA, per germline. The length of the CDR3 is 16 residues. The CDR3 sequence is CSVEEGVGDFAYEQYF. The CDR3 region has the DNA TGCAGCGTTGAAGAGGGGGTAGGGGACTTCGCCTACGAGCAGTACTTC.

At least ten counts were recorded for this clonotype. The rearrangement uses TRBV27 and TRBJ2-4; a possible D gene is TRBD2 (5 bases). CDR1 is MNHEY, CDR2 SMNVEV, per germline (reference sequence). Trimming left V 1 base short and J 0 bases short, with 16 bases between. This CDR3 is built from 18 residues. CDR3 sequence: CASSLWRVLVLAKNIQYF. DNA for the CDR3: TGTGCCAGCAGTTTATGGCGGGTACTAGTTCTAGCCAAAAACATTCAGTACTTC.

Turning to this clonotype: This could be a read error, since a much larger clone is one nucleotide away. The CDR3 coding sequence is TGTGCCAGCTCAGCCCGGGACTTCGCCACCACAGATACGCAGTATTTT. Translating gives CASSARDFATTDTQYF. The chain couples TRBV18 to TRBJ2-3, with D tentatively TRBD2 (6 bases). The CDR3 is made up of 16 amino acids. The germline V gene encodes CDR1 KGHSH and CDR2 LQKENI. The V gene lost 5 bases and the J gene lost 2 bases, with 17 bases spanning the gap.

Concerning this clonotype itself: A much larger clone lies a single base off, so this may be a read error. The chain carries TRBV7-6 and TRBJ2-3; 7 positions agree with TRBD1. CDR1 is SGHVS, CDR2 FNYEAQ, per germline. This CDR3 spans 16 amino acids. The DNA of the CDR3 is TGTGCCTGCAGCCCGTTCTACAGGGGAACCACAGATACGCAGTATTTT. Amino acids: CACSPFYRGTTDTQYF.

This clonotype was detected ten times or more. This chain connects TRBV20-1 to TRBJ2-3; 9 bases are shared with TRBD2. The CDR3 is 15 residues long. The germline V gene encodes CDR1 DFQATT and CDR2 SNEGSKA (reference sequence). Trimming removed 3 bases from V and 0 bases from J; junction bases left unmatched: 4. CDR3 in DNA: TGCAGTGCTAGGAGACTAGCGGAAAGCACAGATACGCAGTATTTT. Its protein product is CSARRLAESTDTQYF.

Only one count was recorded for this clonotype. The junction departs from the called germline gene at one end, perhaps through a read error. The V call is TRBV4-3, the J call TRBJ2-7; 9 positions agree with TRBD1. CDR1 and CDR2 (germline): LGHNA, YSLEER. CDR3 length: 15 residues. The CDR3 sequence: CASSQDWGTGHEPYF. The CDR3 nucleotides are TGCGCCAGCAGCCAAGATTGGGGGACAGGGCACGAGCCGTACTTC.

This clonotype was detected only a few times. The chain is built from TRBV25-1 and TRBJ1-1; D is unresolved. The germline gives CDR1 MGHDK, CDR2 SYGVNS. CDR3 size: 16 residues. V was clipped by 8 bases and J by 2 bases, with 21 bases between them. CDR3 nucleotides: TGTGCCAGCTCCCCCGGGCGGGTTCTCTTAAACACTGAAGCTTTCTTT. As protein: CASSPGRVLLNTEAFF. The full variable domain, rest sourced from reference TRBV25-1 and TRBJ1-1, is EADIYQTPRYLVIGTGKKITLECSQTMGHDKMYWYQQDPGMELHLIHYSYGVNSTEKGDLSSESTVSRIRTEHFPLTLESARPSHTSQYLCASSPGRVLLNTEAFFGQGTRLTVV.

The chain combines TRBV25-1 with TRBJ2-5; D unresolved. Trimming removed 5 bases from V and 3 bases from J, with 13 bases in between. Germline assignment: CDR1 MGHDK and CDR2 SYGVNS. This CDR3 is 14 amino acids long. In DNA form, the CDR3 reads TGTGCCAGCAGTAAATCCGATGCAAAAGAGACCCAGTACTTC. Encoded protein: CASSKSDAKETQYF. Variable domain in full (rest from reference TRBV25-1 and TRBJ2-5): EADIYQTPRYLVIGTGKKITLECSQTMGHDKMYWYQQDPGMELHLIHYSYGVNSTEKGDLSSESTVSRIRTEHFPLTLESARPSHTSQYLCASSKSDAKETQYFGPGTRLLVL.

This clonotype was observed a single time. This may arise from a read error, as a much more abundant clone is one base away. The V call is TRBV28, the J call TRBJ2-1; 7 nucleotides agree with TRBD1. Germline assignment: CDR1 MDHEN and CDR2 SYDVKM. This CDR3 contains 15 residues. DNA of the CDR3: TGTTCCAGCAGTTCCCGGACAGGCTCCTACAATGAGCAGTTCTTC. Encoded protein: CSSSSRTGSYNEQFF.

In the case of this clonotype: One end of the junction does not line up with germline, which may come from a read error. The V call is TRBV7-7, the J call TRBJ2-1, with 7 bases lining up with TRBD2. CDR1 and CDR2 from the germline V gene are SSHAT and FNYEAQ (reference sequence). CDR3 length: 18 amino acids. The CDR3 DNA is TGTGCTAGCAGCTTAGTCCCCATGGTCCGCGGGAGTTACAATGAGCAGCTCTTC. It codes for CASSLVPMVRGSYNEQLF.

The table lists this clonotype with many counts. This chain uses TRBV7-6 with TRBJ2-1, with 13 bases that match TRBD2. The length of the CDR3 is 18 residues. Trimming cost V 0 bases and J 6 bases; bases outside gene matches: 8. CDR1 is SGHVS and CDR2 is FNYEAQ in the germline V gene. DNA for the CDR3: TGTGCCAGCAGCTTAGCGAGGACTAGCGGGAGTGTGAGCAATGAGCAGTTCTTC. It translates to CASSLARTSGSVSNEQFF.

This clonotype was seen repeatedly, ten times or more. The chain has TRBV11-2 and TRBJ1-2; D might be TRBD1 (5 bases). The CDR3 is 17 amino acids. V was trimmed by 5 bases and J by 1 base, leaving 20 bases between them. The germline gives CDR1 SGHAT, CDR2 FQNNGV. The DNA for the CDR3 is TGTGCCAGCAGCACGCCCAGGGCAGGGCGAGATAACTATGGCTACACCTTC. Amino acid sequence: CASSTPRAGRDNYGYTF.

A remark on this clonotype: The conserved phenylalanine or tryptophan normally closing the CDR3 is absent here, so this likely arose from a read error. CDR3 loop: CASSTGAGAYEQYL. In nucleotides, the CDR3 is TGTGCCAGCAGCACGGGGGCAGGGGCCTACGAGCAGTACCTC. The chain is built from TRBV7-6 and TRBJ2-7; D may be TRBD1 or TRBD2 (6 bases each). Germline CDR1 reads SGHVS; CDR2 reads FNYEAQ. V was clipped by 5 bases and J by 2 bases, with 13 bases between them. This CDR3 has 14 residues.

This clonotype was detected ten times or more. The chain recombines TRBV5-1 with TRBJ1-5; unclear D gene. The CDR3 is made up of 13 amino acids. The germline CDR1 and CDR2 sequences are SGHRS and YFSETQ. Trimming pared 0 bases from V and 2 bases from J, leaving 3 bases between. The CDR3 spells CASSLVGNQPQHF. The DNA of the CDR3 is TGCGCCAGCAGCTTGGTGGGCAATCAGCCCCAGCATTTT.

This clonotype was seen at least ten times. V and J are TRBV7-9 and TRBJ1-4; TRBD1 agrees at 7 bases. Germline V gives CDR1 SEHNR, CDR2 FQNEAQ (reference sequence). The CDR3 length is 13 residues. Trimming at V came to 8 bases and at J to 3 bases, leaving 3 bases not matched to a gene. The CDR3 DNA sequence: TGTGCCAGCGCGCAGGGGGCTAATGAAAAACTGTTTTTT. This translates into CASAQGANEKLFF.

As to this clonotype: This may come from a read error, since a much larger clone is one base off. The chain has TRBV6-1 and TRBJ2-7, with unresolved D. This CDR3 is 11 amino acids long. Germline V gives CDR1 MNHNS, CDR2 SASEGT. Deletions cut 4 bases from V and 5 bases from J, with 6 bases between. The CDR3, as DNA: TGTGCCAGCAGTGCAGTGAACGAGCAGTACTTC. Amino acids: CASSAVNEQYF.

Notes on this clonotype: Given a much more abundant clone one base away, this may be a read error. This chain connects TRBV12-3 or TRBV12-4 to TRBJ1-1; 7 bases line up with TRBD1. CDR3 length equals 14 residues. The CDR3 nucleotides read TGTGCCAGCAGTGTAGCTCAGACCGGGACAGAGGCTTTCTTT. This encodes CASSVAQTGTEAFF.

The sample holds many counts of this clonotype. The gene calls are TRBV12-3 or TRBV12-4 and TRBJ1-5; the D gene is possibly TRBD1 (6 bases). This CDR3 is 16 amino acids long. Trimming pared 5 bases from V and 6 bases from J, leaving 20 bases between. The CDR3 loop reads CASSPGRAGGSQPQHF. The CDR3, as DNA: TGTGCCAGCAGTCCCGGGCGGGCGGGGGGCAGTCAGCCCCAGCATTTT.

This clonotype was found many times. The V and J genes are TRBV4-3 and TRBJ1-1; possible D gene TRBD1, 5 bases. Per germline, CDR1 LGHNA and CDR2 YSLEER. The CDR3 contains 15 residues. Trimming shortened V by 0 bases and J by 4 bases, and 12 bases separated the two germline ends. CDR3 nucleotide sequence: TGCGCCAGCAGCCAAGATTCAGGGTTGGTCACTGAAGCTTTCTTT. Amino acid sequence: CASSQDSGLVTEAFF.

V usage is TRBV19 and J usage is TRBJ2-1; 10 nucleotides align to TRBD2. After removal of 5 bases from V and 6 bases from J, the junction contained 7 bases not matched to a gene. The germline gives CDR1 LNHDA, CDR2 SQIVND (reference sequence). The CDR3 is made up of 15 amino acids. CDR3 coding DNA: TGTGCCAGTAGTTTCGGACTAGCGGATAGCAATGAGCAGTTCTTC. Residues: CASSFGLADSNEQFF.

Only one count was recorded for this clonotype. A much larger clone differs from this one at a single base, so this may be a read error. The V gene is TRBV5-6, the J gene TRBJ1-1; unclear D gene. CDR1 is SGHDT, CDR2 YYEEEE, per germline. The CDR3 totals 13 residues. CDR3 in amino acids: CAISTSLNTEAFF. For the CDR3, the DNA is TGTGCCATCAGCACTTCGTTGAACACTGAAGCTTTCTTT.

This chain uses TRBV4-3 with TRBJ2-1; D not resolved. CDR1 and CDR2 from the germline V gene are LGHNA and YSLEER. The V and J ends lost 0 bases and 5 bases respectively, with 14 bases between them. The CDR3 sequence is 16 residues long. The DNA of the CDR3 is TGCGCCAGCAGCCAAGATCGAGGCCGGAACGACAATGAGCAGTTCTTC. This sequence encodes CASSQDRGRNDNEQFF.

This clonotype has at least ten counts. The chain has TRBV28 and TRBJ1-1; 8 positions agree with TRBD1. This CDR3 has 14 amino acids. V was pared by 6 bases and J by 0 bases, with 3 bases of the junction left unmatched. Per the germline V gene, CDR1 is MDHEN and CDR2 is SYDVKM. The CDR3, as DNA: TGTGCCAGCAGCTGGACAGGGTTGAACACTGAAGCTTTCTTT. As protein: CASSWTGLNTEAFF.